The present entry profiles one T cell receptor beta chain with its context. CDR1 and CDR2 (germline): LNHDA, SQIVND (reference sequence). The V end was cut by 2 bases, the J end by 14 bases, with 17 bases between. This CDR3 is built from 13 residues. This record comes from a study of cytomegalovirus exposure and HLA in healthy donors. Vbeta (60) and Jbeta (13) primers were used in the PCR. Profiling relied on immunoSEQ multiplex PCR, and the TCRdb table lists in-frame clones only, not all of them. The table includes approximately 95,000 clones, 78% detected once. The rearrangement links TRBV19 to TRBJ2-3; tentative D call: TRBD2 (6 bases). This sequence originates from a woman in her thirties or forties in good health and CMV-seropositive. Input material: PBMCs. This chain's CDR3 is CASSISWTTELYF. CDR3 DNA: TGTGCCAGTAGTATAAGTTGGACTACCGAGCTGTATTTT.